The 13 T cell receptor beta chains below were found in one sample sequenced in a study of CD8+ T cells in alopecia areata. Documented treatment: oral pan-JAK inhibitor, 5-10 mg twice daily. Sequencing templates came from extracted RNA that was reverse transcribed into cDNA. Repertoires were generated with immunoSEQ multiplex PCR, while TCRdb's copy carries only in-frame clones and drops some. The sample contains 150,000 to 200,000 clones, 60% of which appear only once. The sequencing used CD4+ T cells sorted from blood, collected at week 24, from a patient treated with tofacitinib. All receptors come from a human donor with alopecia areata.

The V gene is TRBV29-1, the J gene TRBJ1-1; a possible D gene is TRBD1 (6 bases). This CDR3 region has 12 residues. Trimming removed 6 bases from V and 1 base from J, with 9 bases in between. Per germline, CDR1 SQVTM and CDR2 ANQGSEA. CDR3 bases: TGCAGCGTGGACAGCGAGAACACTGAAGCTTTCTTT. As protein: CSVDSENTEAFF.

The chain has TRBV7-2 and TRBJ1-1, with D uncertain. Between the trimmed V and J ends, which lost 1 base and 3 bases, there was a span of 9 bases. The CDR3 has 14 amino acids. Germline V lookup: CDR1 SGHTA, CDR2 FQGNSA. CDR3 loop: CASSLGPADTEAFF. The CDR3 bases are TGTGCCAGCAGCTTAGGGCCTGCGGACACTGAAGCTTTCTTT.

This clone turned up a few times. The junction departs from germline at one end; a sequencing error may be responsible. The chain couples TRBV2 to TRBJ1-3; possibly TRBD1 for D (5 bases). In germline, CDR1 is SNHLY, CDR2 FYNNEI. This CDR3 spans 14 amino acids. The CDR3 loop is CASSEDSPGNTIYF. In DNA, the CDR3 is TGTGCCAGCAGCGAAGACAGCCCTGGAAACACCATATATTTT.

The V gene is TRBV30, the J gene TRBJ1-2; 7 nucleotides agree with TRBD1. CDR1 GTSNPN and CDR2 SVGIG come from the germline V gene (reference sequence). J gave up 2 bases and V 5 bases, and 5 bases lay outside the gene matches. The CDR3 covers 13 residues. Here the CDR3 reads CAWSQGMNYGYTF. CDR3 DNA sequence: TGTGCCTGGTCACAGGGGATGAACTATGGCTACACCTTC.

The chain joins TRBV5-4 to TRBJ2-1; no reliable D call. The CDR3 has 14 residues. Germline V gene lookup returns CDR1 SGHNT and CDR2 YYREEE (reference sequence). V was cut by 0 bases and J by 5 bases, with 9 bases left in between. The DNA for the CDR3 is TGTGCCAGCAGCTTGGTTGGCGGAAACAATGAGCAGTTCTTC. Translating gives CASSLVGGNNEQFF.

The chain carries TRBV29-1 and TRBJ2-3; the D is unclear. V was clipped by 4 bases and J by 3 bases, with 8 bases between them. Germline V lookup: CDR1 SQVTM, CDR2 ANQGSEA. The CDR3 has 12 amino acids. The CDR3 DNA is TGCAGCGTTGGTTCCGGGACAGATACGCAGTATTTT. It yields the protein CSVGSGTDTQYF.

J is TRBJ2-6 and V is TRBV28; perhaps TRBD2 as D (6 bases). From germline, CDR1 is MDHEN and CDR2 SYDVKM. The CDR3 consists of 15 residues. The germline V and J ends were trimmed by 6 bases and 0 bases, with 9 bases remaining between them. As DNA, the CDR3 is TGTGCCAGCAGAGTCGGGGGCTCTGGGGCCAACGTCCTGACTTTC. Protein product: CASRVGGSGANVLTF. Using reference TRBV28 and TRBJ2-6 for the parts outside the CDR3, the full variable domain is DVKVTQSSRYLVKRTGEKVFLECVQDMDHENMFWYRQDPGLGLRLIYFSYDVKMKEKGDIPEGYSVSREKKERFSLILESASTNQTSMYLCASRVGGSGANVLTFGAGSRLTVL.

The chain employs TRBV2 and TRBJ2-3; 12 bases match TRBD2. The germline V gene has CDR1 SNHLY and CDR2 FYNNEI. The CDR3 has 15 residues. V lost 6 bases to trimming and J lost 3 bases; unmatched junction nucleotides: 4. CDR3 in DNA: TGTGCCAGCAGCCAGCTAGCGGGGGGGACAGATACGCAGTATTTT. Encoded protein: CASSQLAGGTDTQYF. Combining the CDR3 with reference TRBV2 and TRBJ2-3 gives the whole variable domain EPEVTQTPSHQVTQMGQEVILRCVPISNHLYFYWYRQILGQKVEFLVSFYNNEISEKSEIFDDQFSVERPDGSNFTLKIRSTKLEDSAMYFCASSQLAGGTDTQYFGPGTRLTVL.

This clone was observed a handful of times. The genes are TRBV19 and TRBJ2-3, with D unresolved. The germline CDR1 and CDR2 sequences are LNHDA and SQIVND (reference sequence). The CDR3 loop spans 14 amino acids. Trimming pared 5 bases from V and 2 bases from J, leaving 11 bases between. The CDR3 DNA follows: TGTGCCAGTAGTGACACCCAACTCACAGATACGCAGTATTTT. It codes for CASSDTQLTDTQYF.

This clone was picked up a small number of times. The chain recombines TRBV7-2 with TRBJ1-4; D is unresolved. The germline gives CDR1 SGHTA, CDR2 FQGNSA. The CDR3 extends over 14 amino acids. The V end lost 1 base, the J end lost 7 bases, and 10 bases lay between the germline ends. The chain's CDR3 is CASSLGGGGEKLFF. The CDR3 nucleotides are TGTGCCAGCAGCTTAGGAGGAGGAGGTGAAAAACTGTTTTTT.

The J gene is TRBJ2-1, the V gene TRBV7-2; maybe TRBD2 (5 bases). Trimming removed 2 bases at V and 8 bases at J, with 13 bases between. Germline V gives CDR1 SGHTA, CDR2 FQGNSA. This CDR3 has 14 amino acids. The CDR3 nucleotides read TGTGCCAGCAGCTTAAGCGGCGGCCGGGATGAGCAGTTCTTC. Its protein is CASSLSGGRDEQFF.

The V and J genes are TRBV25-1 and TRBJ1-6, with D possibly TRBD1 on 5 matching bases. Germline V gene data show CDR1 as MGHDK and CDR2 as SYGVNS. CDR3 length: 12 residues. V lost 1 base, J lost 13 bases, and 8 bases lay in between. CDR3 coding DNA: TGTGCCAGCAGTGAATGGGGGGACCCCCTCCACTTT. Translating gives CASSEWGDPLHF.

Details on this clone: This may be a read error: a much more frequent sequence differs by one nucleotide. Within the sample, other DNA sequences also encode this same CDR3. The rearrangement links TRBV2 to TRBJ2-1; D is undetermined. The CDR3 has 10 residues. Trimming removed 5 bases at V and 5 bases at J, with 1 base between. CDR1 and CDR2 (germline): SNHLY, FYNNEI. In DNA form, the CDR3 reads TGTGCCAGCAGTAACAATGAGCAGTTCTTC. Translated, it gives CASSNNEQFF.